Listed below are T cell receptor beta chains from one sample, sequenced in a study of T cells in Graves' hyperthyroidism and ophthalmopathy. MiXCR, applied by TCRdb to the multiplex PCR reads, yields one record per CDR3 protein. The data contain a few hundred thousand distinct CDR3 sequences, roughly 14% of them singletons. The sample was blood. The source is a woman aged 18-35 years with Graves' hyperthyroidism. The CDR3 runs from the conserved cysteine through the conserved F or W. The D gene is left open where the match is weak. Only some rows state a clone size, as once, few, many or a class for expanded clones.

V	J	size	D	DNA	CDR3
TRBV16	TRBJ1-2	many	NA	TGTGCCAGCAGCCAATCCTCGGGTGACTATGGCTACACCTTC	CASSQSSGDYGYTF
TRBV12-3/TRBV12-4	TRBJ2-5	NA	NA	TGTGCCAGCAGCCCTCAACCGGGACGCAACATTCAAGAGACCCAGTACTTC	CASSPQPGRNIQETQYF
TRBV5-6	TRBJ2-7	few	TRBD2	TGTGCCAGCAGCTTCAAGCTCCCGGGACTAGCGGGAGCCGAGCAGTACTTC	CASSFKLPGLAGAEQYF
TRBV28	TRBJ2-4	many	NA	TGTGCCAGCAGTTCGACCCGTCCCCTGGACCTAAGGGGGTACTTC	CASSSTRPLDLRGYF
TRBV12-3/TRBV12-4	TRBJ2-7	many	TRBD2	TGTGCCAGCACCAATAGCGGGAGAAATAACGAGCAGTACTTC	CASTNSGRNNEQYF
TRBV29-1	TRBJ2-3	few	TRBD2	TGCAGCGTTGAGGGGGGGACAGATACGCAGTATTTT	CSVEGGTDTQYF
TRBV29-1	TRBJ2-1	NA	NA	TGCAGCGTTGGGGGGGCGATCGGTCACGCCGACAATGAGCAGTTCTTC	CSVGGAIGHADNEQFF
TRBV2	TRBJ2-3	many	NA	TGTGCCACTAGTCGGGACGGTAGCACAGATACGCAGTATTTT	CATSRDGSTDTQYF
TRBV20-1	TRBJ1-6	few	NA	TGCAGTGCTAGAGATTTCGGGGGGTCACCCCTCCACTTT	CSARDFGGSPLHF
TRBV2	TRBJ2-5	NA	TRBD2	TGTGCCAGCAGTGGGACTAGCGGGGGGGCAGTCGGAGAGACCCAGTACTTC	CASSGTSGGAVGETQYF
TRBV3-1	TRBJ2-1	many	NA	TGTGCCAGCAGTTCCTGGGAAGCGGGCCCCGTGAACAATGAGCAGTTCTTC	CASSSWEAGPVNNEQFF
TRBV2	TRBJ2-7	many	TRBD1	TGTGCCAGCAGAGTCGACAGGGTAACCTACGAGCAGTACTTC	CASRVDRVTYEQYF
TRBV6-1	TRBJ2-5	many	NA	TGTGCCAGCAGTGCTTTAACCGGGACATCGTACCAAGAGACCCAGTACTTC	CASSALTGTSYQETQYF
TRBV12-3/TRBV12-4	TRBJ2-7	many	NA	TGTGCCAGCAGTTTTCAGGGTTCAAACGAGCAGTACTTC	CASSFQGSNEQYF
TRBV3-1	TRBJ1-3	many	NA	TGTGCCAGCAGCCAGGTGGAAGGCACCATATATTTT	CASSQVEGTIYF
TRBV19	TRBJ2-7	many	TRBD2	TGTGCCAGTAGTCTTATAGCGGGGGACAGTTACGAGCAGTACTTC	CASSLIAGDSYEQYF
TRBV6-1	TRBJ1-5	many	NA	TGTGCCAGCAGTTATCCCAGTTATAGCAATCAGCCCCAGCATTTT	CASSYPSYSNQPQHF